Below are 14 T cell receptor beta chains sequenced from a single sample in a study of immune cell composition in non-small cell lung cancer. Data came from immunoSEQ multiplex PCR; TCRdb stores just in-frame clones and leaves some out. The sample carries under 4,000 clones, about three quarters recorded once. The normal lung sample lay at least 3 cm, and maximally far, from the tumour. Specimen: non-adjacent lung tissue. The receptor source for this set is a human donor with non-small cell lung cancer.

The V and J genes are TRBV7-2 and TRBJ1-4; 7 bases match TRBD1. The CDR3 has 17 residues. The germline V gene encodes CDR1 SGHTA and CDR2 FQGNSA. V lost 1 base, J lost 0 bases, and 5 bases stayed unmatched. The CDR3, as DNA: TGTGCCAGCAGCTTAGAAGGCAGGGGGGCAACTAATGAAAAACTGTTTTTT. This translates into CASSLEGRGATNEKLFF. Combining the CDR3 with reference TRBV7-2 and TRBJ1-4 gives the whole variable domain GAGVSQSPSNKVTEKGKDVELRCDPISGHTALYWYRQSLGQGLEFLIYFQGNSAPDKSGLPSDRFSAERTGGSVSTLTIQRTQQEDSAVYLCASSLEGRGATNEKLFFGSGTQLSVL.

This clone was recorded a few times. The CDR3 sequence: CASSLWGAKETQYF. CDR3 nucleotide sequence: TGTGCCAGCAGTTTATGGGGGGCGAAAGAGACCCAGTACTTC. The rearrangement links TRBV27 to TRBJ2-5; either TRBD1 or TRBD2 may fit D (6 bases each). The CDR3 has 14 amino acids. Trimming cost V 1 base and J 3 bases, with 9 bases left between them. Germline V lookup: CDR1 MNHEY, CDR2 SMNVEV (reference sequence).

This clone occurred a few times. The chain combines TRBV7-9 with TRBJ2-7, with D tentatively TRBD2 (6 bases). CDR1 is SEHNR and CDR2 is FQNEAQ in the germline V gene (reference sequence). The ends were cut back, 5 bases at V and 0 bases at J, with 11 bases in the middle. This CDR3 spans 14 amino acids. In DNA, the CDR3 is TGTGCCAGCAGCAACCGGGACTTCTCCTACGAGCAGTACTTC. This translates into CASSNRDFSYEQYF.

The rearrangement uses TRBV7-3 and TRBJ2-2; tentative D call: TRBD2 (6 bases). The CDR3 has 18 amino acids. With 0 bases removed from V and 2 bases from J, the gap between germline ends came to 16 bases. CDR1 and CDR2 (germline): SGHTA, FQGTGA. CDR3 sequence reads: CASSLTPSDYYNTGELFF. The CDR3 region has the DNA TGTGCCAGCAGCTTAACGCCTAGCGATTATTATAACACCGGGGAGCTGTTTTTT.

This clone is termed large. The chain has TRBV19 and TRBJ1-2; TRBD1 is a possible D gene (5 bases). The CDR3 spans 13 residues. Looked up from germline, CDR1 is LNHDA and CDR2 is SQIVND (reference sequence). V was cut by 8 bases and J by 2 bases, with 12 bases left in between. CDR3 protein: CASSSRGNYGYTF. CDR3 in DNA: TGTGCCAGTTCTTCGCGGGGGAACTATGGCTACACCTTC.

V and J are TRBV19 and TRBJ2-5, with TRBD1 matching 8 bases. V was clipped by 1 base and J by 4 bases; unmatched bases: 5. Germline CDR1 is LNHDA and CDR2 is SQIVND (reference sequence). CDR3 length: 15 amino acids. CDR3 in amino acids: CASSIVTGGTETQYF. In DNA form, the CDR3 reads TGTGCCAGTAGTATAGTAACAGGGGGTACAGAGACCCAGTACTTC.

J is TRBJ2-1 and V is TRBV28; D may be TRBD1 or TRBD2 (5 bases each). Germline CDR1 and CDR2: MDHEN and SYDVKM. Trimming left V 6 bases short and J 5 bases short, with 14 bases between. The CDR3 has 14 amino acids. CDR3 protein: CASSALGADNEQFF. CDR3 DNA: TGTGCCAGCAGCGCCCTCGGGGCGGACAATGAGCAGTTCTTC.

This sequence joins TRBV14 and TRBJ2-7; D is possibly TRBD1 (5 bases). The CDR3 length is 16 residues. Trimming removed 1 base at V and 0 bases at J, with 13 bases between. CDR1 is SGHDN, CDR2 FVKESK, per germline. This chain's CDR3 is CASSQVGVGRSYEQYF. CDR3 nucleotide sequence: TGTGCCAGCAGCCAAGTAGGGGTCGGGCGCTCCTACGAGCAGTACTTC. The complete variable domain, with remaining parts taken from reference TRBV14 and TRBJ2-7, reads EAGVTQFPSHSVIEKGQTVTLRCDPISGHDNLYWYRRVMGKEIKFLLHFVKESKQDESGMPNNRFLAERTGGTYSTLKVQPAELEDSGVYFCASSQVGVGRSYEQYFGPGTRLTVT.

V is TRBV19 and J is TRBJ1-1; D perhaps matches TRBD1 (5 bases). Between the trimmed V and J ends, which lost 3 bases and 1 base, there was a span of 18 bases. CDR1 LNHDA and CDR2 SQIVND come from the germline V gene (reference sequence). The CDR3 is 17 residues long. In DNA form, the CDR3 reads TGTGCCAGTAGTATGGGGTCAGGGAGATCCGAGAACACTGAAGCTTTCTTT. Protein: CASSMGSGRSENTEAFF.

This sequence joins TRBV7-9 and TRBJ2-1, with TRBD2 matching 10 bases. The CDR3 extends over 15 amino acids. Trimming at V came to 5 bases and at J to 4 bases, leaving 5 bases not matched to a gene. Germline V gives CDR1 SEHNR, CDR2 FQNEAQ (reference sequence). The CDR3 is CASSPLAGYYNEQFF. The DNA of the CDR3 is TGTGCCAGCAGCCCACTAGCGGGATATTACAATGAGCAGTTCTTC.

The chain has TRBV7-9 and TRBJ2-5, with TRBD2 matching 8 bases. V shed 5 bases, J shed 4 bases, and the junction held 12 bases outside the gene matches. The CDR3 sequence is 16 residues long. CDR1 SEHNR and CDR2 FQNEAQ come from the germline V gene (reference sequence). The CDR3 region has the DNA TGTGCCAGCAGCCAAAACCCCCCGGGAGGGCGAGAGACCCAGTACTTC. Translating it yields CASSQNPPGGRETQYF.

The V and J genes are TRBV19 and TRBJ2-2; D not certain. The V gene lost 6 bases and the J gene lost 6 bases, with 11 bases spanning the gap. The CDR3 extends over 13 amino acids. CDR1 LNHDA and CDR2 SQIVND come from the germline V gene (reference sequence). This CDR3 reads CASRLTTAGELFF. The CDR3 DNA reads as TGTGCCAGTAGGCTAACTACTGCCGGGGAGCTGTTTTTT.

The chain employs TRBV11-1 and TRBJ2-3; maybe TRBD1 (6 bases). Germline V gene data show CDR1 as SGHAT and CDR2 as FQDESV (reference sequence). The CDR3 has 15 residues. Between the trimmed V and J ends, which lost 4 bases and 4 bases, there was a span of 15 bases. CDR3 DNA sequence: TGTGCCAGCAGCTCCAGGACAGATCTTGCAGATACGCAGTATTTT. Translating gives CASSSRTDLADTQYF.

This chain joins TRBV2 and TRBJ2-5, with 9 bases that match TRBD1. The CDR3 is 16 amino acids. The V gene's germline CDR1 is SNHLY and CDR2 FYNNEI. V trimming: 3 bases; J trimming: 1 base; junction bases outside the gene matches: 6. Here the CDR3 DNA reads TGTGCCAGCAGTGACCTCCGGACAGGGGCCCAAGAGACCCAGTACTTC. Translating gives CASSDLRTGAQETQYF.